The 21 T cell receptor beta chains in this list originate from one sample, sequenced in a study of early T cells in non-severe SARS-CoV-2 infection. TCRdb called the 5' RACE reads again in MiXCR, with one record for every CDR3 protein. This sample has 60,000 or so distinct CDR3 sequences; 10% to 14% occur once, and the top ten carry 1.5% to 2%. The sequenced material came from whole blood. These receptors were obtained from an adult who was a healthcare worker with PCR-confirmed SARS-CoV-2 infection or an uninfected control (not recorded which).

This clonotype was counted many times. J is TRBJ2-1 and V is TRBV4-1; perhaps D is TRBD1 or TRBD2 (7 bases each). The germline V gene encodes CDR1 MGHRA and CDR2 YSYEKL. CDR3 length: 17 residues. Trimming removed 0 bases at V and 0 bases at J, with 12 bases between. The CDR3 region has the DNA TGCGCCAGCAGCCAAGAGGGAGGGGGCTACTCCTACAATGAGCAGTTCTTC. Translating it yields CASSQEGGGYSYNEQFF.

About this clonotype: A read error is possible here, since a much larger clone lies one base away. The chain uses TRBV12-3 or TRBV12-4 and TRBJ2-1; tentatively, D is TRBD1 or TRBD2 (7 bases each). This CDR3 region has 13 residues. V dropped 8 bases and J dropped 5 bases, with 13 bases sitting between them. CDR3 in amino acids: CASGGDSNNEQFF. The CDR3 DNA is TGTGCCAGCGGGGGGGACAGCAACAATGAGCAGTTCTTC.

This clonotype is labeled as medium-sized. This rearrangement joins TRBV5-1 to TRBJ2-3; maybe TRBD1 (5 bases). The CDR3 consists of 14 residues. Trimming removed 0 bases at V and 2 bases at J, with 7 bases between. CDR1 SGHRS and CDR2 YFSETQ come from the germline V gene. This CDR3 reads CASSLEGYTDTQYF. The CDR3 DNA is TGCGCCAGCAGCTTGGAGGGGTACACAGATACGCAGTATTTT.

The chain couples TRBV5-1 to TRBJ1-2; a weak D match, TRBD1 (5 bases). V lost 3 bases to trimming and J lost 3 bases, with 9 bases between them. Germline CDR1 is SGHRS and CDR2 is YFSETQ. This CDR3 region has 13 residues. This chain's CDR3 is CASSSDSYYGYTF. In DNA form, the CDR3 reads TGCGCCAGCAGCTCCGACAGTTACTATGGCTACACCTTC.

This clonotype was detected a few times. The chain is built from TRBV10-3 and TRBJ1-1; TRBD1 aligns across 8 bases. There are 14 residues in the CDR3. The germline V gene has CDR1 ENHRY and CDR2 SYGVKD. The V segment lost 4 bases and the J segment 5 bases; nucleotides outside the gene matches: 6. The CDR3 region has the DNA TGTGCCATCAGTGGCCGACAGGGGCAAACTGAAGCTTTCTTT. Its translation: CAISGRQGQTEAFF.

At least ten counts were recorded for this clonotype. This chain uses TRBV7-2 with TRBJ1-6; D is undetermined. Germline CDR1 is SGHTA and CDR2 is FQGNSA. The V gene lost 5 bases and the J gene lost 6 bases, with 14 bases spanning the gap. The CDR3 loop spans 15 amino acids. CDR3 amino acids: CASSERGSVNSPLHF. DNA for the CDR3: TGTGCCAGCAGCGAGAGAGGGTCAGTTAATTCACCCCTCCACTTT.

The chain has TRBV10-3 and TRBJ2-3; TRBD2 matches 9 bases. V dropped 6 bases and J dropped 0; count of bases not matched to a gene: 1. The CDR3 has 14 amino acids. CDR1 and CDR2 (germline): ENHRY, SYGVKD. This CDR3 reads CAIRRGGSTDTQYF. The CDR3 DNA follows: TGTGCCATCAGGCGGGGGGGCAGCACAGATACGCAGTATTTT.

This clonotype was seen at least ten times. Here the CDR3 DNA reads TGCAGTGCTAGCGTCTCGGCACTCAATGAAAAACTGTTTTTT. It is translated as CSASVSALNEKLFF. This chain links TRBV20-1 with TRBJ1-4; D unresolved. The CDR3 is 14 residues long. Germline CDR1 is DFQATT and CDR2 is SNEGSKA (reference sequence). V shed 3 bases and J shed 5 bases, with 13 bases lying between them.

This clonotype came up many times. The chain employs TRBV7-9 and TRBJ2-1; D perhaps matches TRBD2 (6 bases). Trimming removed 5 bases from V and 4 bases from J, with 15 bases in between. Germline V gene lookup returns CDR1 SEHNR and CDR2 FQNEAQ (reference sequence). The CDR3 runs 15 residues. CDR3 loop: CASSPGGVSYNEQFF. In DNA, the CDR3 is TGTGCCAGCAGCCCCGGAGGGGTCTCATACAATGAGCAGTTCTTC.

This clonotype was observed a handful of times. The chain couples TRBV27 to TRBJ1-1; D is perhaps TRBD1 (5 bases). The germline CDR1 and CDR2 sequences are MNHEY and SMNVEV (reference sequence). The V end lost 6 bases, the J end lost 8 bases, and 19 bases lay between the germline ends. The CDR3 sequence is 14 residues long. The CDR3 loop is CASRPGVLPSEAFF. CDR3 sequence (DNA): TGTGCCAGCAGGCCGGGGGTCCTGCCTTCCGAAGCTTTCTTT.

This clonotype was recorded at least ten times. The chain recombines TRBV6-6 with TRBJ2-7; D remains ambiguous. The CDR3 totals 16 residues. Germline V gene data show CDR1 as MNHNY and CDR2 as SVGAGI (reference sequence). V lost 8 bases, J lost 1 base, and 21 bases lay in between. The CDR3 coding sequence is TGTGCCAGCGGTCCTTATGGCAGCCCGATTTCCTACGAGCAGTACTTC. Its protein is CASGPYGSPISYEQYF.

This clonotype was seen only a few times. This rearrangement joins TRBV7-9 to TRBJ2-3, with TRBD1 matching 9 bases. This CDR3 contains 18 residues. Germline V gives CDR1 SEHNR, CDR2 FQNEAQ (reference sequence). The V gene end was trimmed by 0 bases and the J gene end by 0 bases; junction bases not matched to a gene: 7. This chain's CDR3 is CASSLANRGRTSTDTQYF. The DNA of the CDR3 is TGTGCCAGCAGCTTAGCGAACAGGGGGCGAACGAGCACAGATACGCAGTATTTT.

This clonotype appeared a few times. The genes are TRBV20-1 and TRBJ1-4, with 9 positions matching TRBD1. There are 15 residues in the CDR3. Trimming removed 0 bases from V and 7 bases from J; junction bases left unmatched: 6. Germline V gene lookup returns CDR1 DFQATT and CDR2 SNEGSKA (reference sequence). The chain's CDR3 is CSARETGGRREKLFF. The CDR3 DNA follows: TGCAGTGCTAGAGAGACAGGGGGGAGGCGTGAAAAACTGTTTTTT.

This clonotype has a handful of counts. The V gene is TRBV11-2, the J gene TRBJ2-7; either TRBD1 or TRBD2 may fit D (6 bases each). Trimming shortened V by 2 bases and J by 3 bases, and 17 bases separated the two germline ends. The V gene's germline CDR1 is SGHAT and CDR2 FQNNGV. The CDR3 is 16 amino acids. CDR3 DNA: TGTGCCAGCAGCTTAATAGGGGGGCGGAGGAGCTACGAGCAGTACTTC. The encoded protein is CASSLIGGRRSYEQYF.

The rearrangement joins TRBV7-2 to TRBJ2-2; 10 nucleotides match TRBD1. CDR1 and CDR2 (germline): SGHTA, FQGNSA. The CDR3 has 14 residues. With V trimmed by 5 bases and J by 5 bases, 2 bases remained unmatched. CDR3 loop: CASSPGQGTGELFF. DNA for the CDR3: TGTGCCAGCAGCCCGGGACAGGGGACCGGGGAGCTGTTTTTT.

This rearrangement joins TRBV5-1 to TRBJ2-2, with D perhaps matching TRBD1 (6 bases). The ends were cut back, 6 bases at V and 7 bases at J, with 19 bases in the middle. CDR3 length: 15 residues. CDR1 SGHRS and CDR2 YFSETQ come from the germline V gene. CDR3 nucleotide sequence: TGCGCCAGCACCCCTGCCTTACAGGGTAACGGGGAGCTGTTTTTT. This codes for CASTPALQGNGELFF.

This chain links TRBV20-1 with TRBJ2-6, with 15 bases matching TRBD2. The CDR3 extends over 18 amino acids. CDR1 DFQATT and CDR2 SNEGSKA come from the germline V gene (reference sequence). With V trimmed by 6 bases and J by 0 bases, 6 bases remained unmatched. The chain's CDR3 is CSAIGTSGGSSGANVLTF. The CDR3 DNA reads as TGCAGTGCCATTGGGACTAGCGGGGGGAGCTCTGGGGCCAACGTCCTGACTTTC.

As regards this clonotype: The junction departs from germline at one end; a sequencing error may be responsible. This sequence joins TRBV6-6 and TRBJ2-1; TRBD1 or TRBD2 may be the D gene (6 bases each). Per germline, CDR1 MNHNY and CDR2 SVGAGI (reference sequence). The length of the CDR3 is 14 residues. CDR3 in amino acids: CTSSRGDDYNEQFF. The CDR3 coding sequence is TGTACCAGCTCAAGGGGGGACGACTACAATGAGCAGTTCTTC.

This clonotype was recorded many times. V and J are TRBV20-1 and TRBJ2-1; tentatively, D is TRBD2 (5 bases). With 6 bases removed from V and 0 bases from J, the gap between germline ends came to 12 bases. Germline V lookup: CDR1 DFQATT, CDR2 SNEGSKA (reference sequence). The length of the CDR3 is 14 residues. The CDR3 DNA sequence: TGCAGTGCCGAAAGAAGCGGCTCCTACAATGAGCAGTTCTTC. As protein: CSAERSGSYNEQFF.

Many counts were recorded for this clonotype. The rearrangement uses TRBV27 and TRBJ2-3; D gene uncertain. In germline, CDR1 is MNHEY, CDR2 SMNVEV (reference sequence). V was clipped by 8 bases and J by 7 bases, with 16 bases between them. The CDR3 covers 13 residues. Here the CDR3 reads CASLPTRSNTQYF. As DNA, the CDR3 is TGTGCCAGCCTCCCAACTCGATCTAATACGCAGTATTTT.

The chain recombines TRBV29-1 with TRBJ1-1; 7 bases are shared with TRBD1. CDR1 is SQVTM, CDR2 ANQGSEA, per germline. The CDR3 is 14 amino acids. V was pared by 6 bases and J by 2 bases, with 9 bases of the junction left unmatched. CDR3 sequence (DNA): TGCAGCGTAGCCGACAGGGTTGCAAACACTGAAGCTTTCTTT. Protein: CSVADRVANTEAFF.